This section outlines one T cell receptor beta chain sequence together with its context. Its recognized antigen is unknown. The read finishes 3 residues shy of the CDR3 end, and the germline J gene is used to complete it. TCR beta CDR3 regions were amplified by multiplex PCR using the immunoSEQ assay from an average of roughly 1,200 ng genomic DNA per sample. To correct primer bias, the assay used a complete synthetic TCR repertoire to set an amplification baseline. The amplicons were sequenced using the Illumina platform. The authors' analysis ran thus. Error correction of the sequences involved clustering with frequency ratios plus a modified nearest-neighbor algorithm, after which the sequences were analyzed in the immunoSEQ Analyzer using IMGT gene definitions. At each rarefaction depth, TCR richness and evenness were averaged across 20 rarefaction repeats, and samples with fewer sequences than that depth were excluded. Wilcoxon rank sum tests with FDR correction were used to compare relative abundances of V, D and J genes between the groups. An intraclass correlation of about 96% for TCR richness and an average of around 82% across over 65 gene segments were obtained from the blinded duplicates. TCRdb mirrors the immuneACCESS table, restricted to in-frame sequences. Some clones are absent from its copies; in checked studies, under half trace to an unresolved V gene, and the reason for the others is unknown. V and J calls and clone size are as listed in that table; D and trimming were resolved from the DNA. This specimen's table enumerates 20,000 to 25,000 clones. The ten largest clones take up over 5% of the sample.

There are 12 amino acids in the CDR3, from cysteine to phenylalanine inclusive. The CDR3 was read in part: 27 bases, with the frame set at base 1. V and J lose 5 bases and 6 bases, and a span of 10 bases separates them. Per the germline V gene (reference sequence), LNHDA is the CDR1 and SQIVND is the CDR2. The data derive from a study of T cells in women clearing cervical HPV infection listed by TCRdb under 2018. Notes on the research overall: The cases were approximately 25 women with histologically confirmed HPV16-related CIN3 or worse, and 2 of these cases were invasive cancers. The 20 to 25 controls were women who cleared a single incident HPV16 infection within 12 months without developing precancer or cancer. Blood from cases was collected at the visit at which the lesion was first identified, whereas blood from controls was collected once infection was no longer detected. Among cases, blood sampling occurred a median of about 150 days after lesion detection, with an interquartile range of about 80 to 210 days. Since HLA typing was available for only a few women, HLA type could not be ruled out as a confounder. An exploratory proof-of-principle case-control study, nested within the Guanacaste HPV Natural History Study in Costa Rica, was conducted to compare TCR repertoires across cervical HPV16 outcomes. Cases and controls were matched on year of sample collection and on age within five years. Median age was 34 years in cases versus approximately 37 in controls, and baseline characteristics did not differ significantly. The parent cohort enrolled 10,000 to 11,000 women aged 18 or older in Guanacaste, Costa Rica, in 1993 to 1994 and followed the women for seven years. Five blinded duplicates per group were added as quality controls, so that 60 or so samples were obtained: 50 or so participants and 10 replicates. What the authors observed across the whole study: Lower TRBV6-7 relative abundance was observed in cases than in controls (roughly 0.12% versus 0.15%; Bonferroni P = 0.0008). By combining richness with V gene abundances, random forest classifiers separated cases from controls with an estimated AUC of roughly 0.8. The cross-sectional design could not show whether associations preceded infection or resulted from it; effector/memory subsets and HPV-specific T cells were not isolated. TCR repertoire richness was significantly higher in CIN3+ cases than in controls across sequencing depths, while evenness did not differ. Because T-cell numbers per sample were unknown, differences in richness could reflect varying T-cell content rather than repertoire biology.

Every participant had a single incident cervical HPV16 infection, and prevalent HPV16 infections were excluded. Cervical HPV DNA was detected by MY09/MY11 PCR and genotyped by dot-blot hybridization. Roughly 15 mL of heparinized blood was centrifuged, after which the buffy coat was aliquoted, frozen at -30 degrees C, and then stored at -80 degrees C. Genomic DNA was extracted from buffy coat specimens using QIAGEN kits. The sample comprised blood buffy coat. The rearranged chain carries TRBV19 and TRBJ1-1, with an unclear D gene assignment. The TCR originated in a woman aged 18 to 75 with a cervical HPV16 infection that either progressed to CIN3+ or cleared (not recorded which). The part of the CDR3 DNA that was read is TGTGCCAGTAGTGCGGGTTACGCTGAA. Its translation reads: CASSAGYAE. The CDR3 in full is CASSAGYAEAFF.